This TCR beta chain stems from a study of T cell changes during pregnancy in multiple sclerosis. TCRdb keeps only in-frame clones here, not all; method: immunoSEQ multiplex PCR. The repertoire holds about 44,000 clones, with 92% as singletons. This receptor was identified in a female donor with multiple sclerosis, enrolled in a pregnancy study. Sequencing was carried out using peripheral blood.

For the CDR3, the DNA is TGTGCCAGCAAAACGGGCCTTCGAGCTTTCTTT. This gives the protein CASKTGLRAFF. The chain recombines TRBV27 with TRBJ1-1; D is ambiguous. CDR3 size: 11 residues. Between the trimmed V and J ends, which lost 7 bases and 10 bases, there was a span of 13 bases. Germline loops: CDR1 MNHEY, CDR2 SMNVEV (reference sequence).